The following is a TCR beta chain sequence with its context. This sample was taken from a study of T cell changes during pregnancy in multiple sclerosis. Data came from immunoSEQ multiplex PCR; TCRdb stores just in-frame clones and leaves some out. The profile shows around 70,000 clones, roughly 92% of them singletons. The V gene end was trimmed by 7 bases and the J gene end by 0 bases; junction bases not matched to a gene: 16. The CDR3 is 18 amino acids. Germline V lookup: CDR1 MDHEN, CDR2 SYDVKM. Sequences were derived from peripheral blood, sampled in the second trimester of pregnancy. This receptor was identified in a female donor with multiple sclerosis, enrolled in a pregnancy study. The chain joins TRBV28 to TRBJ2-7; 9 positions match TRBD1. As DNA, the CDR3 is TGTGCCAGCAATCCCTCGGACAGGGGTTATCGGTTCTCCTACGAGCAGTACTTC. Protein product: CASNPSDRGYRFSYEQYF. The full variable domain, its missing parts supplied by reference TRBV28 and TRBJ2-7, is DVKVTQSSRYLVKRTGEKVFLECVQDMDHENMFWYRQDPGLGLRLIYFSYDVKMKEKGDIPEGYSVSREKKERFSLILESASTNQTSMYLCASNPSDRGYRFSYEQYFGPGTRLTVT.